Below are 5 T cell receptor beta chains sequenced from a single sample in a study of CD8 T cells in Susac syndrome (dated by TCRdb to between 2018 and 2021). Preparation of the library involved the immunoSEQ multiplex PCR assay. RNA was extracted with the RNeasy kit and about 0.5 to 1 ug was reverse transcribed using random hexamers. TCRdb took the public reads, trimmed them with fastp at Q25, ran MiXCR for clone calling and kept in-frame beta chains. Each entry is one CDR3 protein sequence, shown with its most common DNA and genes. Within this sample are around 130,000 distinct CDR3 sequences, with around 85% of them counted one time only. Jointly, the top ten make up more than 0.5% of the sample. The sample comprised CD8+ T cells from PBMCs. The receptors here all came from a human donor with multiple sclerosis.

The V call is TRBV12-3 or TRBV12-4, the J call TRBJ2-3, with 8 positions matching TRBD2. The CDR3 runs 17 residues. Germline trimming cut 2 bases from V and 5 bases from J; bases unmatched to any gene: 12. The chain's CDR3 is CASSLYLAGRAVDTQYF. The CDR3 DNA reads as TGTGCCAGCAGTTTATACCTAGCCGGGAGGGCCGTAGATACGCAGTATTTT.

The gene calls are TRBV5-5 and TRBJ2-2, with D perhaps matching TRBD1 or TRBD2 (5 bases each). This CDR3 contains 17 residues. The germline V and J ends were trimmed by 6 bases and 0 bases, with 18 bases remaining between them. Germline assignment: CDR1 SGHKS and CDR2 YYEKEE (reference sequence). The CDR3 spells CASTPAQGRANTGELFF. DNA of the CDR3: TGTGCCAGCACCCCGGCCCAGGGACGAGCGAACACCGGGGAGCTGTTTTTT.

The chain uses TRBV27 and TRBJ1-4; D is unclear. The CDR3 runs 13 residues. Germline V CDR1 and CDR2: MNHEY, SMNVEV (reference sequence). V lost 0 bases and J lost 7, with 6 bases in between. Here the CDR3 DNA reads TGTGCCAGCAGTTTATCTCCGACTGAAAAACTGTTTTTT. Residues: CASSLSPTEKLFF.

The chain is built from TRBV19 and TRBJ2-1; 9 nucleotides align to TRBD1. This CDR3 is built from 16 residues. The germline CDR1 and CDR2 sequences are LNHDA and SQIVND (reference sequence). Germline trimming cut 10 bases from V and 0 bases from J; bases unmatched to any gene: 10. The CDR3 coding sequence is TGTGCCACTCCGGGACAGGGCTACTACTCCTACAATGAGCAGTTCTTC. Protein: CATPGQGYYSYNEQFF.

The chain employs TRBV12-3 or TRBV12-4 and TRBJ2-1; 7 nucleotides match TRBD1. There are 15 residues in the CDR3. V lost 7 bases to trimming and J lost 7 bases; unmatched junction nucleotides: 13. The CDR3 DNA follows: TGTGCCAGCACCTTTCCGACAGGGAAATTAAATGAGCAGTTCTTC. Its protein is CASTFPTGKLNEQFF.